This passage covers 12 T cell receptor beta chains from one sample sequenced in a study of blood T cell repertoires in COVID-19. Using immunoSEQ multiplex PCR, the repertoire was profiled, and TCRdb retains in-frame clones only, with some absent. The repertoire holds 60,000 to 70,000 clones, with approximately 90% as singletons. Sequenced sample: PBMCs or T cells enriched from blood (not recorded which). Receptor source: a woman aged 40 to 50 who had recovered from COVID-19.

DNA for the CDR3: TGCGCCAGCAGCTTGGGGGACATAGCCAAAAACATTCAGTACTTC. Its protein is CASSLGDIAKNIQYF. V is TRBV5-1 and J is TRBJ2-4; D perhaps matches TRBD1 (6 bases). The germline V gene has CDR1 SGHRS and CDR2 YFSETQ. Trimming left V 0 bases short and J 0 bases short, with 7 bases between. This CDR3 has 15 residues. Drawing the rest from reference TRBV5-1 and TRBJ2-4, the complete variable domain is KAGVTQTPRYLIKTRGQQVTLSCSPISGHRSVSWYQQTPGQGLQFLFEYFSETQRNKGNFPGRFSGRQFSNSRSEMNVSTLELGDSALYLCASSLGDIAKNIQYFGAGTRLSVL.

V and J are TRBV24-1 and TRBJ2-1; 8 bases agree with TRBD2. Trimming took 6 bases from V and 2 from J; bases not matched to a gene: 5. Germline lookup yields CDR1 KGHDR and CDR2 SFDVKD. The CDR3 has 15 residues. The CDR3 nucleotides are TGTGCCACCAGTATGGCGGGGGGCCCCTACAATGAGCAGTTCTTC. It specifies CATSMAGGPYNEQFF.

CDR3 in amino acids: CASSFARYTDTQYF. As DNA, the CDR3 is TGTGCCAGCAGCTTCGCGCGGTACACAGATACGCAGTATTTT. The chain is built from TRBV7-2 and TRBJ2-3; D unresolved. With 3 bases removed from V and 2 bases from J, the gap between germline ends came to 9 bases. There are 14 residues in the CDR3. From germline, CDR1 is SGHTA and CDR2 FQGNSA.

The chain combines TRBV7-9 with TRBJ2-5; 8 bases agree with TRBD1. CDR1 and CDR2 from the germline V gene are SEHNR and FQNEAQ (reference sequence). CDR3 size: 14 residues. After removal of 2 bases from V and 5 bases from J, the junction contained 4 bases not matched to a gene. As DNA, the CDR3 is TGTGCCAGCAGCTTAAGGACAGGGTATGAGACCCAGTACTTC. Protein product: CASSLRTGYETQYF.

This rearrangement joins TRBV6-1 to TRBJ2-2; D unresolved. The CDR3 is made up of 14 amino acids. From germline, CDR1 is MNHNS and CDR2 SASEGT. With 3 bases removed from V and 3 bases from J, the gap between germline ends came to 8 bases. The CDR3 bases are TGTGCCAGCAGTGAGTCCGGAGACACCGGGGAGCTGTTTTTT. Translated, it gives CASSESGDTGELFF.

This clone was found a few times. This chain connects TRBV3-1 (or the pseudogene TRBV3-2) to TRBJ2-7, with D tentatively TRBD2 (6 bases). The CDR3 is made up of 15 amino acids. Between the trimmed V and J ends, which lost 0 bases and 1 base, there was a span of 10 bases. Germline V CDR1 and CDR2: LGHDT, YNNKEL (reference sequence). CDR3 protein: CASSQEGLASYEQYF. The CDR3 nucleotides read TGTGCCAGCAGCCAAGAAGGGCTAGCGTCCTACGAGCAGTACTTC.

The J gene is TRBJ1-3, the V gene TRBV7-2; D call uncertain. In germline, CDR1 is SGHTA, CDR2 FQGNSA. The CDR3 is 14 amino acids. Trimming removed 2 bases from V and 0 bases from J, with 5 bases in between. In nucleotides, the CDR3 is TGTGCCAGCAGCTTAAGCCTCTCTGGAAACACCATATATTTT. It is translated as CASSLSLSGNTIYF.

This clone has just one count. The chain employs TRBV6-4 and TRBJ1-6; the match to TRBD1 covers 8 bases. The CDR3 contains 15 residues. The trim removed 6 bases at V and 6 bases at J, leaving 7 bases unmatched. Germline V gives CDR1 MRHNA, CDR2 SNTAGT. CDR3 loop: CASRDTGGLNSPLHF. In DNA, the CDR3 is TGTGCCAGCAGAGATACAGGGGGTCTTAATTCACCCCTCCACTTT.

The CDR3, as DNA: TGCAGCGTTGGTAGCGGGACAATAGGGGGCTACACCTTC. This sequence encodes CSVGSGTIGGYTF. The chain carries TRBV29-1 and TRBJ1-2, with a weak D call TRBD1 (6 bases). The CDR3 length is 13 residues. The germline CDR1 and CDR2 sequences are SQVTM and ANQGSEA. The ends were cut back, 4 bases at V and 8 bases at J, with 17 bases in the middle.

This clone was observed a single time. The chain links TRBV29-1 to TRBJ2-7; TRBD1 matches at 7 bases. The germline V gene has CDR1 SQVTM and CDR2 ANQGSEA. The CDR3 extends over 14 amino acids. The J segment lost 0 bases and the V segment lost 1 base, leaving 3 bases of the junction unmatched. The CDR3 nucleotides are TGCAGCGTTGAAGGAGGGGACAGCTCCTACGAGCAGTACTTC. The encoded protein is CSVEGGDSSYEQYF.

This chain joins TRBV5-1 and TRBJ2-2; a possible D gene is TRBD2 (6 bases). CDR3 size: 15 residues. The ends were cut back, 0 bases at V and 7 bases at J, with 13 bases in the middle. The germline gives CDR1 SGHRS, CDR2 YFSETQ. The CDR3 spells CASSLAGGRVGELFF. CDR3 nucleotides: TGCGCCAGCAGCTTGGCCGGGGGAAGGGTCGGGGAGCTGTTTTTT.

This chain connects TRBV5-1 to TRBJ1-3; 9 bases match TRBD1. The CDR3 loop spans 18 amino acids. Germline V gene lookup returns CDR1 SGHRS and CDR2 YFSETQ. Trimming at V came to 1 base and at J to 0 bases, leaving 8 bases not matched to a gene. Written as DNA, the CDR3 is TGCGCCAGCAGCTTGTTTACCGGGACAGGGAACTCTGGAAACACCATATATTTT. It encodes CASSLFTGTGNSGNTIYF.